Below are 3 T cell receptor beta chains sequenced from a single sample in a study of spatial heterogeneity in lung cancer. From the 5' RACE reads, TCRdb called clonotypes with MiXCR, one entry per CDR3 protein. This table has roughly 120,000 distinct CDR3 sequences, 9% to 15% appearing once. Time point indicated: blood at routine non-recurrence follow-up after resection. From tumor, nontumor lung or frozen PBMC, whole RNA was taken unsorted for sequencing. Sequences were derived from PBMCs, sampled at follow-up. The receptor set was obtained from a male donor with early-stage non-small cell lung cancer.

Note on this clonotype: The junction does not match germline at one end; this may be a read error. V is TRBV20-1 and J is TRBJ2-7; unclear D gene. The CDR3 totals 11 residues. Per the germline V gene, CDR1 is DFQATT and CDR2 is SNEGSKA (reference sequence). The CDR3 region is CSARDWTDHAF. Here the CDR3 DNA reads TGCAGTGCTAGAGATTGGACGGACCATGCTTTC.

This clonotype was seen a handful of times. The chain uses TRBV6-6 and TRBJ1-5, with 9 bases matching TRBD1. V trimming: 3 bases; J trimming: 11 bases; junction bases outside the gene matches: 11. CDR3 length: 15 amino acids. The V gene's germline CDR1 is MNHNY and CDR2 SVGAGI (reference sequence). The CDR3 sequence is CASSYRRDRGEAQHF. The CDR3 bases are TGTGCCAGCAGTTATAGACGAGACAGGGGGGAGGCCCAGCATTTT.

Ten or more counts support this clonotype. The rearrangement links TRBV29-1 to TRBJ2-3; tentative D call: TRBD2 (6 bases). The CDR3 totals 13 residues. CDR1 SQVTM and CDR2 ANQGSEA come from the germline V gene. V lost 6 bases and J 5 bases, leaving 15 bases between the germline ends. The CDR3 nucleotides read TGCAGCGTGGGACTCCTCGCCGGAGATACGCAGTATTTT. Protein sequence: CSVGLLAGDTQYF.